These T cell receptor beta chains were read from a single sample in a study of CD8 T cells in Susac syndrome. TCRdb analysed the immunoSEQ multiplex PCR reads with MiXCR anew, one entry per CDR3 protein. The sample holds roughly 150,000 distinct CDR3 sequences, just under 97% seen once. The specimen was CD8+ T cells from PBMCs. These receptors were obtained from a human donor with multiple sclerosis. CDR3s include the opening cysteine and the closing phenylalanine or tryptophan. D genes are given only for firm matches. Expanded clones get a size class; other rows say once, few or many, or leave the size out.

d_call	j_call	v_call	clone_size	cdr3_nt	cdr3_aa
.	TRBJ2-5	TRBV7-9	.	TGTGCCAGCAGCTTGGTTCAGGGACAAGAGACCCAGTACTTC	CASSLVQGQETQYF
.	TRBJ2-2	TRBV6-2/TRBV6-3	.	TGTGCCAGCAGTTACCGTCCCGGGGAGCTGTTTTTT	CASSYRPGELFF
TRBD1	TRBJ1-1	TRBV5-1	.	TGCGCCAGCAGCCCGGGGACAGGGGGCGCAAGAGACACTGAAGCTTTCTTT	CASSPGTGGARDTEAFF
.	TRBJ1-2	TRBV2	.	TGTGCCAGCAGACCCGACAGGCGGGACTATGGCTACACCTTC	CASRPDRRDYGYTF
TRBD1	TRBJ1-1	TRBV23-1	.	TGCGCCAGCAGTAACCGGGACAGGGGAAGGGAACCTCGGTTGAACACTGAAGCTTTCTTT	CASSNRDRGREPRLNTEAFF
.	TRBJ1-2	TRBV4-1	.	TGCGCCAGCAGCCACACTCAGGGGCGGAACTATGGCTACACCTTC	CASSHTQGRNYGYTF
.	TRBJ2-5	TRBV27	.	TGTGCCAGCAGTGACACCGGGGGTCGAGGAGAGACCCAGTACTTC	CASSDTGGRGETQYF
.	TRBJ1-6	TRBV3-1	.	TGTGCCAGCAGCCAAGAGGGGGGACCCAATTCACCCCTCCACTTT	CASSQEGGPNSPLHF
.	TRBJ2-1	TRBV30	.	TGTGCCTGGAGTCTCCAGTACAATGAGCAGTTCTTC	CAWSLQYNEQFF
.	TRBJ1-5	TRBV3-1	.	TGTGCCAGCAGCCAAGACCCCCGGACCTCGTATAGCAATCAGCCCCAGCATTTT	CASSQDPRTSYSNQPQHF
.	TRBJ2-3	TRBV3-1	.	TGTGCCAGCAGCCAAGGGTGGGGGCCAGATACGCAGTATTTT	CASSQGWGPDTQYF
TRBD1	TRBJ1-1	TRBV27	.	TGTGCCAGCAGTTTCAGGGGGCGGGCTGAAGCTTTCTTT	CASSFRGRAEAFF
.	TRBJ2-5	TRBV29-1	.	TGCAGCGTTGACTCTGACATACTCCAAGAGACCCAGTACTTC	CSVDSDILQETQYF
TRBD1	TRBJ2-1	TRBV30	.	TGTGCCTGGAGTGTATTTGGGACAGGGGACTACAATGAGCAGTTCTTC	CAWSVFGTGDYNEQFF
TRBD1	TRBJ1-2	TRBV7-9	once	TGTGCCAGCAGCCTGAGCGGACAGGGACGAGACGGCTACACCTTC	CASSLSGQGRDGYTF
TRBD1	TRBJ2-4	TRBV30	.	TGTGCCTGGAGTCGGGACAGCTTCAAAAACATTCAGTACTTC	CAWSRDSFKNIQYF
.	TRBJ2-5	TRBV20-1	.	TGCAGTGCTACTCAAGGACAAGAGACCCAGTACTTC	CSATQGQETQYF
.	TRBJ2-7	TRBV20-1	.	TGCAGTGCCCACGGGCACCTATCCTACGAGCAGTACTTC	CSAHGHLSYEQYF
.	TRBJ1-4	TRBV30	.	TGTGCCTGGAGTAGTGGGACTGATGGGGAAAAACTGTTTTTT	CAWSSGTDGEKLFF
TRBD2	TRBJ2-7	TRBV5-4	.	TGTGCCAGCAGCCTGGGGACTAGCCCCTACGAGCAGTACTTC	CASSLGTSPYEQYF
.	TRBJ2-3	TRBV2	.	TGTGCCAGCAGTGAACCCACCGGCATCACAGATACGCAGTATTTT	CASSEPTGITDTQYF
TRBD1	TRBJ1-2	TRBV20-1	.	TGCAGTGCTCCGACAGGGGGCATCTATGGCTACACCTTC	CSAPTGGIYGYTF
.	TRBJ2-3	TRBV30	.	TGTGCCTGGGGGGGGATCACAGATACGCAGTATTTT	CAWGGITDTQYF
TRBD2	TRBJ2-5	TRBV12-3/TRBV12-4	once	TGTGCCAGCAGTCCCGGACTAGCGGGGGACGTGTACCAAGAGACCCAGTACTTC	CASSPGLAGDVYQETQYF
TRBD1	TRBJ2-7	TRBV14	.	TGTGCCAGCAGCCAACAGGGACAGGGTAACTACGAGCAGTACTTC	CASSQQGQGNYEQYF
.	TRBJ1-6	TRBV18	.	TGTGCCAGCTCACCTTTAAATTCACCCCTCCACTTT	CASSPLNSPLHF
.	TRBJ1-6	TRBV4-1	.	TGCGCCAGCAGCCAAGGGGGACGGCCTAATTCACCCCTCCACTTT	CASSQGGRPNSPLHF
.	TRBJ2-7	TRBV7-9	.	TGTGCCAGCACCCTTCAGGGTTCTCCCTACGAGCAGTACTTC	CASTLQGSPYEQYF
.	TRBJ1-6	TRBV27	.	TGTGCCAGCCGATCCGGGGGCCCCAGCTCCTATAATTCACCCCTCCACTTT	CASRSGGPSSYNSPLHF
TRBD1	TRBJ2-1	TRBV9	.	TGTGCCAGCAGCCCATCCCCTCGACAGGGCGATGAGCAGTTCTTC	CASSPSPRQGDEQFF
.	TRBJ1-6	TRBV15	.	TGTGCCACCAGCAGGGACAGACACGCAAATTCACCCCTCCACTTT	CATSRDRHANSPLHF
.	TRBJ1-2	TRBV29-1	.	TGCAGCGTTGAAAACACCATTCTAGGCTATGGCTACACCTTC	CSVENTILGYGYTF
.	TRBJ2-5	TRBV7-8	.	TGTGCCAGCAGCTTCGGCGGCCCAGAGACCCAGTACTTC	CASSFGGPETQYF
TRBD1	TRBJ1-2	TRBV4-1	.	TGCGCCAGCTCCTCCGACAGGGCCGAGAACTATGGCTACACCTTC	CASSSDRAENYGYTF
.	TRBJ1-2	TRBV7-3	.	TGTGCCAGCAGCCCCCGGGGCGACAGGCTCCCTCGCTATGGCTACACCTTC	CASSPRGDRLPRYGYTF
.	TRBJ1-5	TRBV20-1	.	TGCAGTGCTAGTATATTGGCAGCAGGGGACAATCAGCCCCAGCATTTT	CSASILAAGDNQPQHF
TRBD2	TRBJ2-3	TRBV27	.	TGTGCCAGCAGGGGGGCCTCGGGACTAGCGGGGGCAACCCCAGATACGCAGTATTTT	CASRGASGLAGATPDTQYF
.	TRBJ2-2	TRBV3-1	.	TGTGCCAGCAGCCCGTCAGGACATTTGGGCACCGGGGAGCTGTTTTTT	CASSPSGHLGTGELFF
.	TRBJ2-7	TRBV3-1	.	TGTGCCAGCAGCCAAGATTTCGGCCCTTCCTACGAGCAGTACTTC	CASSQDFGPSYEQYF
.	TRBJ2-5	TRBV23-1	.	TGCGCCAGCAGTCAATCACCCCGGAGACCTAAAGCTCAAGAGACCCAGTACTTC	CASSQSPRRPKAQETQYF
.	TRBJ1-2	TRBV29-1	once	TGCAGCGTTGATAAGGGACGGATGATATATGGCTACACCTTC	CSVDKGRMIYGYTF
.	TRBJ2-3	TRBV2	.	TGTGCCAGCAGTGAAGCTGACAGTACTAGCACAGATACGCAGTATTTT	CASSEADSTSTDTQYF
.	TRBJ1-4	TRBV30	once	TGTGCCTGGAGTTGGGGGGCGAGTGAAAAACTGTTTTTT	CAWSWGASEKLFF
.	TRBJ2-7	TRBV29-1	.	TGCAGCGTCTTCTCCGGCTCCTCCTACGAGCAGTACTTC	CSVFSGSSYEQYF
.	TRBJ1-2	TRBV5-6	once	TGTGCCAGCAGCTTCCGACAGGCGGCCCAGTATGGCTACACCTTC	CASSFRQAAQYGYTF
TRBD1	TRBJ1-4	TRBV28	.	TGTGCCAGCAGTTTGGACAGGGGACGGGAAAAACTGTTTTTT	CASSLDRGREKLFF
TRBD2	TRBJ2-1	TRBV12-3/TRBV12-4	.	TGTGCCAGCACCTTGGGGGGGGAAATTGTGGTTTGGGCCTACAATGAGCAGTTCTTC	CASTLGGEIVVWAYNEQFF
.	TRBJ2-7	TRBV20-1	.	TGCAGTGTCCTTTTACTTTCAGATTTGGGCTCCTACGAGCAGTACTTC	CSVLLLSDLGSYEQYF
.	TRBJ1-6	TRBV9	.	TGTGCCAGCAGCGTAGGGACCGGGGGCCGATCACCCCTCCACTTT	CASSVGTGGRSPLHF
.	TRBJ2-1	TRBV9	.	TGTGCCAGCAGCCGCGGGCAGAGCTCCTACAATGAGCAGTTCTTC	CASSRGQSSYNEQFF
TRBD1	TRBJ2-3	TRBV18	.	TGTGCCAGCTCACCCCTACAGGGGTGGGAAAGCACAGATACGCAGTATTTT	CASSPLQGWESTDTQYF
TRBD2	TRBJ2-1	TRBV2	.	TGTGCCAGCAGAGTACTCGGGGGGAACTCGAATGAGCAGTTCTTC	CASRVLGGNSNEQFF
.	TRBJ1-1	TRBV27	.	TGTGCCAGCAGTGGTGGGGGGGGCGAGGAGGCTTTCTTT	CASSGGGGEEAFF
.	TRBJ1-2	TRBV6-5	.	TGTGCCAGCAGTTACGAGGCGGAGGGCAACCGCCTCTATGGCTACACCTTC	CASSYEAEGNRLYGYTF
TRBD2	TRBJ2-3	TRBV29-1	.	TGCAGCGGCCCAGGACTAGTGGGCACAGATACGCAGTATTTT	CSGPGLVGTDTQYF
.	TRBJ2-1	TRBV3-1	.	TGTGCCAGCAGCCCCTATAGGTACAATGAGCAGTTCTTC	CASSPYRYNEQFF
.	TRBJ1-2	TRBV7-9	once	TGTGCCAGCAGCTTAGGTCAGGTTGTCGGCTACACCTTC	CASSLGQVVGYTF
.	TRBJ2-3	TRBV10-3	.	TGTGCCATCAGTGAGTCCCGCACAGATACGCAGTATTTT	CAISESRTDTQYF